This T cell receptor (beta chain) was obtained from a study of post-analysis software for immune sequencing data. Across the whole study: Clinical courses comprised relapsing-remitting, secondary progressive and progressive-relapsing multiple sclerosis. Study results and caveats: The normalized Chao1 diversity of multiple sclerosis patients was significantly lower than that of controls.

Unique molecular identifiers were built into the TCR beta cDNA libraries. Between about 1 and 11 million T cells gave rise to 500,000 to 650,000 cDNA molecules. TCRdb processed the PCR reads anew with MiXCR; each CDR3 protein has one entry. The data hold about 560,000 distinct CDR3 sequences, with roughly 47% observed a single time. Remarks on this clonotype: Its antigen remains unidentified.

The sample was blood. The source of this sequence is a girl between 10 and 17 years old with multiple sclerosis.

CDR3 sequence reads: CAAGGQRERDEQFF. The DNA for the CDR3 is TGTGCCGCCGGCGGGCAGCGGGAGAGGGATGAGCAGTTCTTC. The chain uses TRBV28 and TRBJ2-1; 8 bases fit TRBD2. Trimming cost V 11 bases and J 8 bases; bases outside gene matches: 14. CDR1 and CDR2 (germline): MDHEN, SYDVKM. This CDR3 is built from 14 residues.